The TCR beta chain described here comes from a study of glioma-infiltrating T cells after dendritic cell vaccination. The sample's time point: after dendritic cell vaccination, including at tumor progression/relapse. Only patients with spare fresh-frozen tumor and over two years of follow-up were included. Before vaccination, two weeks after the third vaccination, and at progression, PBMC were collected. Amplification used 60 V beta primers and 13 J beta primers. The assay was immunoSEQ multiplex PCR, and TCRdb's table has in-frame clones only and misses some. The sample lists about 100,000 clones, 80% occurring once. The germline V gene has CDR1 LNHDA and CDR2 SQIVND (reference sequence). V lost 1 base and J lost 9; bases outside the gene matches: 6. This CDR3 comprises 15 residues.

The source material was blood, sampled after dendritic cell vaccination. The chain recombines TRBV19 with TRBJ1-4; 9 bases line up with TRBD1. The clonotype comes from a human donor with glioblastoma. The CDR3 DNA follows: TGTGCCAGTAGTATAGCGGGGACAGGGCAAAAAAAACTGTTTTTT. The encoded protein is CASSIAGTGQKKLFF.